A selection of T cell receptor beta chains follows, all from one sample in a study of radiation and T cells in renal cell carcinoma. Libraries were prepared by immunoSEQ multiplex PCR; TCRdb keeps only in-frame clonotypes and omits some of them. The sample shows about 150,000 clones, roughly 86% of them seen only once. The material was blood, obtained from a patient whose treatment included radiotherapy and nephrectomy. The source of these receptors is a woman in her fifties or sixties with renal cell carcinoma. CDR3s include the opening cysteine and the closing phenylalanine or tryptophan. A D gene is named only where the DNA matches it firmly. Clone size is not always given. Where it is, it says once, few, many or a class for expanded clones.

v_call: TRBV5-6
d_call: NA
j_call: TRBJ1-2
clone_size: NA
cdr3_aa: CASSPTQGDRGYTF
cdr3_nt: TGTGCCAGCAGCCCCACCCAGGGTGATCGCGGCTACACCTTC

v_call: TRBV18
d_call: NA
j_call: TRBJ2-1
clone_size: NA
cdr3_aa: CASSPNNPRYNEQFF
cdr3_nt: TGTGCCAGCTCACCTAACAATCCTAGGTACAATGAGCAGTTCTTC

v_call: TRBV2
d_call: NA
j_call: TRBJ2-3
clone_size: NA
cdr3_aa: CASMGLTLDTQYF
cdr3_nt: TGTGCCAGCATGGGATTAACTCTCGATACGCAGTATTTT

v_call: TRBV7-3
d_call: NA
j_call: TRBJ1-2
clone_size: NA
cdr3_aa: CASSLNDRFDYGYTF
cdr3_nt: TGTGCCAGCAGCTTAAATGACAGGTTTGACTATGGCTACACCTTC

v_call: TRBV7-3
d_call: NA
j_call: TRBJ2-7
clone_size: NA
cdr3_aa: CASSLKGSDRPYRLDEQYF
cdr3_nt: TGTGCCAGCAGCTTAAAGGGCTCGGACAGACCATACCGCCTTGACGAGCAGTACTTC

v_call: TRBV12-2
d_call: NA
j_call: TRBJ2-7
clone_size: once
cdr3_aa: CASRPNRDPHF
cdr3_nt: TGTGCAAGTCGCCCAAACCGGGACCCGCACTTC

v_call: TRBV5-1
d_call: TRBD1
j_call: TRBJ1-3
clone_size: few
cdr3_aa: CASSGDSQSSGNTIYF
cdr3_nt: TGCGCCAGCAGCGGGGACAGCCAAAGCTCTGGAAACACCATATATTTT

v_call: TRBV29-1
d_call: NA
j_call: TRBJ1-1
clone_size: NA
cdr3_aa: CSVWGGGLMNTEAFF
cdr3_nt: TGCAGCGTTTGGGGCGGGGGGCTCATGAACACTGAAGCTTTCTTT

v_call: TRBV29-1
d_call: NA
j_call: TRBJ1-2
clone_size: NA
cdr3_aa: CSVVQTNYGYTF
cdr3_nt: TGCAGCGTAGTGCAAACTAACTATGGCTACACCTTC

v_call: TRBV19
d_call: TRBD1
j_call: TRBJ2-5
clone_size: NA
cdr3_aa: CASSIARTGRETQYF
cdr3_nt: TGTGCCAGTAGTATAGCTAGGACAGGGCGGGAGACCCAGTACTTC

v_call: TRBV9
d_call: NA
j_call: TRBJ2-1
clone_size: NA
cdr3_aa: CASSGSRLEAYNEQFF
cdr3_nt: TGTGCCAGCAGCGGGTCCCGGTTAGAAGCCTACAATGAGCAGTTCTTC

v_call: TRBV7-2
d_call: NA
j_call: TRBJ1-2
clone_size: NA
cdr3_aa: CASSLGPANYGYTF
cdr3_nt: TGTGCCAGCAGCTTAGGTCCAGCTAACTATGGCTACACCTTC

v_call: TRBV30
d_call: NA
j_call: TRBJ1-4
clone_size: NA
cdr3_aa: CAWSVGTPEPLFF
cdr3_nt: TGTGCCTGGAGTGTGGGAACGCCGGAACCACTGTTTTTT

v_call: TRBV4-1
d_call: NA
j_call: TRBJ1-3
clone_size: NA
cdr3_aa: CASSQDSASGNTIYF
cdr3_nt: TGCGCCAGCAGCCAAGATAGCGCCTCTGGAAACACCATATATTTT

v_call: TRBV30
d_call: NA
j_call: TRBJ1-4
clone_size: NA
cdr3_aa: CAWQYNEKLFF
cdr3_nt: TGTGCCTGGCAATATAATGAAAAACTGTTTTTT

v_call: TRBV4-1
d_call: NA
j_call: TRBJ1-2
clone_size: NA
cdr3_aa: CASSQDLGKEIGYTF
cdr3_nt: TGCGCCAGCAGCCAAGACTTGGGTAAGGAGATTGGCTACACCTTC

v_call: TRBV2
d_call: TRBD2
j_call: TRBJ2-5
clone_size: NA
cdr3_aa: CASRGTSGQETQYF
cdr3_nt: TGTGCCAGCAGGGGGACTAGCGGCCAAGAGACCCAGTACTTC

v_call: TRBV9
d_call: NA
j_call: TRBJ1-4
clone_size: NA
cdr3_aa: CASSVGWGEDEKLFF
cdr3_nt: TGTGCCAGCAGCGTAGGATGGGGGGAGGATGAAAAACTGTTTTTT

v_call: TRBV2
d_call: NA
j_call: TRBJ2-2
clone_size: NA
cdr3_aa: CASSDRGTGELFF
cdr3_nt: TGTGCCAGCAGTGACAGGGGAACCGGGGAGCTGTTTTTT

v_call: TRBV19
d_call: TRBD1
j_call: TRBJ1-1
clone_size: NA
cdr3_aa: CASSISLRTGVRNTEAFF
cdr3_nt: TGTGCCAGTAGTATATCTTTAAGGACAGGGGTCCGGAACACTGAAGCTTTCTTT

v_call: TRBV12-5
d_call: TRBD1
j_call: TRBJ2-7
clone_size: many
cdr3_aa: CASGLITLRILGQGWGGEQYF
cdr3_nt: TGTGCTAGTGGTTTGATCACTTTGAGGATATTAGGACAGGGCTGGGGTGGCGAGCAGTACTTC

v_call: TRBV6-1
d_call: TRBD1
j_call: TRBJ2-7
clone_size: NA
cdr3_aa: CASSEVGTGYEQYF
cdr3_nt: TGTGCCAGCAGTGAAGTGGGGACAGGGTACGAGCAGTACTTC

v_call: TRBV18
d_call: NA
j_call: TRBJ1-3
clone_size: NA
cdr3_aa: CASSPYTGNTIYF
cdr3_nt: TGTGCCAGCTCACCCTACACGGGAAACACCATATATTTT

v_call: TRBV7-9
d_call: TRBD1
j_call: TRBJ2-7
clone_size: NA
cdr3_aa: CASSLGQGVEFEQYF
cdr3_nt: TGTGCCAGCAGCTTAGGGCAGGGGGTGGAATTCGAGCAGTACTTC

v_call: TRBV7-2
d_call: NA
j_call: TRBJ1-1
clone_size: NA
cdr3_aa: CASSFLKTEAFF
cdr3_nt: TGTGCCAGCAGCTTTTTAAAGACTGAAGCTTTCTTT

v_call: TRBV10-3
d_call: NA
j_call: TRBJ1-1
clone_size: once
cdr3_aa: CAIREDTEAFF
cdr3_nt: TGTGCCATAAGGGAGGACACTGAAGCTTTCTTT

v_call: TRBV6-6
d_call: NA
j_call: TRBJ1-3
clone_size: once
cdr3_aa: CASSPDLYSGNTIYF
cdr3_nt: TGTGCCAGCAGTCCCGACCTATACTCTGGAAACACCATATATTTT

v_call: TRBV6-1
d_call: TRBD2
j_call: TRBJ2-3
clone_size: once
cdr3_aa: CASRSGGTDTQYF
cdr3_nt: TGTGCCAGCAGGAGCGGGGGGACAGATACGCAGTATTTT

v_call: TRBV7-2
d_call: TRBD2
j_call: TRBJ2-3
clone_size: NA
cdr3_aa: CASSLTSGTSTDTQYF
cdr3_nt: TGTGCCAGCAGCTTGACTAGCGGGACTAGCACAGATACGCAGTATTTT

v_call: TRBV28
d_call: NA
j_call: TRBJ1-1
clone_size: NA
cdr3_aa: CASNTGSVVAFF
cdr3_nt: TGTGCCAGCAACACGGGGAGCGTCGTAGCTTTCTTT

v_call: TRBV7-2
d_call: NA
j_call: TRBJ2-5
clone_size: NA
cdr3_aa: CASSLGGGLQETQYF
cdr3_nt: TGTGCCAGCAGCTTAGGCGGGGGCCTTCAAGAGACCCAGTACTTC

v_call: TRBV9
d_call: NA
j_call: TRBJ1-2
clone_size: NA
cdr3_aa: CASSVGGDYGYTF
cdr3_nt: TGTGCCAGCAGCGTAGGAGGGGACTATGGCTACACCTTC

v_call: TRBV11-2
d_call: TRBD2
j_call: TRBJ2-5
clone_size: NA
cdr3_aa: CASKISGGETQYF
cdr3_nt: TGTGCCAGCAAGATAAGCGGGGGTGAGACCCAGTACTTC

v_call: TRBV5-4
d_call: NA
j_call: TRBJ2-5
clone_size: NA
cdr3_aa: CASSLSRQRQETQYF
cdr3_nt: TGTGCCAGCAGCTTGTCGCGGCAGCGACAAGAGACCCAGTACTTC

v_call: TRBV7-2
d_call: TRBD1
j_call: TRBJ2-3
clone_size: NA
cdr3_aa: CASSSMDRDRTDTQYF
cdr3_nt: TGTGCCAGCAGCTCGATGGACCGGGACAGAACAGATACGCAGTATTTT

v_call: TRBV6-5
d_call: TRBD1
j_call: TRBJ2-5
clone_size: NA
cdr3_aa: CASSWPRGTGQETQYF
cdr3_nt: TGTGCCAGCAGTTGGCCTCGGGGGACAGGACAAGAGACCCAGTACTTC

v_call: TRBV13
d_call: NA
j_call: TRBJ2-5
clone_size: once
cdr3_aa: CASSRPGVETQYF
cdr3_nt: TGTGCCAGCAGCAGACCCGGGGTGGAGACCCAGTACTTC

v_call: TRBV19
d_call: NA
j_call: TRBJ1-2
clone_size: NA
cdr3_aa: CASSTGGRAHYGYTF
cdr3_nt: TGTGCCAGTAGTACCGGTGGCCGCGCCCACTATGGCTACACCTTC

v_call: TRBV5-8
d_call: TRBD1
j_call: TRBJ2-7
clone_size: NA
cdr3_aa: CASSTGQGTFEQYF
cdr3_nt: TGTGCCAGCAGCACGGGACAGGGTACCTTCGAGCAGTACTTC

v_call: TRBV5-5
d_call: NA
j_call: TRBJ2-7
clone_size: once
cdr3_aa: CASIPSLSLTTLGEQYF
cdr3_nt: TGTGCCAGCATCCCTAGCTTAAGTCTTACGACCTTGGGCGAGCAGTACTTC

v_call: TRBV7-9
d_call: TRBD1
j_call: TRBJ1-5
clone_size: NA
cdr3_aa: CASTGGRGNQPQHF
cdr3_nt: TGTGCCAGTACAGGGGGCAGGGGCAATCAGCCCCAGCATTTT

v_call: TRBV7-5
d_call: NA
j_call: TRBJ1-2
clone_size: NA
cdr3_aa: CARSCIRVEEDGYTF
cdr3_nt: TGTGCCAGAAGCTGTATAAGAGTGGAAGAAGATGGCTACACCTTC

v_call: TRBV6-6
d_call: NA
j_call: TRBJ1-2
clone_size: NA
cdr3_aa: CASSYHYTGSEYGYTF
cdr3_nt: TGTGCCAGCAGTTACCACTATACAGGGAGCGAGTATGGCTACACCTTC

v_call: TRBV7-2
d_call: TRBD2
j_call: TRBJ2-1
clone_size: once
cdr3_aa: CASSFSGGADEQFF
cdr3_nt: TGTGCCAGCAGCTTCAGCGGGGGGGCCGATGAGCAGTTCTTC

v_call: TRBV29-1
d_call: NA
j_call: TRBJ2-1
clone_size: NA
cdr3_aa: CSVKGGSNEQFF
cdr3_nt: TGCAGCGTTAAAGGAGGATCCAATGAGCAGTTCTTC

v_call: TRBV19
d_call: NA
j_call: TRBJ1-2
clone_size: NA
cdr3_aa: CASSIDTRRYGYTF
cdr3_nt: TGTGCCAGTAGTATAGACACTCGACGGTATGGCTACACCTTC

v_call: TRBV19
d_call: TRBD1
j_call: TRBJ1-2
clone_size: NA
cdr3_aa: CASSTISGTGLSGYTF
cdr3_nt: TGTGCCAGTAGTACAATATCCGGGACAGGGTTGAGTGGCTACACCTTC

v_call: TRBV5-5
d_call: NA
j_call: TRBJ1-6
clone_size: few
cdr3_aa: CASSLGTPNSPLHF
cdr3_nt: TGTGCCAGCAGCTTGGGGACACCTAATTCACCCCTCCACTTT

v_call: TRBV7-2
d_call: NA
j_call: TRBJ2-7
clone_size: NA
cdr3_aa: CASSFSDTSYEQYF
cdr3_nt: TGTGCCAGCAGCTTCAGCGACACCAGTTACGAGCAGTACTTC

v_call: TRBV5-1
d_call: TRBD1
j_call: TRBJ1-5
clone_size: NA
cdr3_aa: CASSHRTGGDQPQHF
cdr3_nt: TGCGCCAGCAGCCACCGGACAGGGGGGGATCAGCCCCAGCATTTT

v_call: TRBV25-1
d_call: NA
j_call: TRBJ1-5
clone_size: NA
cdr3_aa: CASSDSGKVNQPQHF
cdr3_nt: TGTGCCAGCAGTGACTCGGGAAAAGTAAATCAGCCCCAGCATTTT

v_call: TRBV25-1
d_call: NA
j_call: TRBJ2-7
clone_size: NA
cdr3_aa: CASSHSYEQYF
cdr3_nt: TGTGCCAGCAGTCACTCCTACGAGCAGTACTTC

v_call: TRBV5-1
d_call: NA
j_call: TRBJ1-4
clone_size: NA
cdr3_aa: CASSLGQGGEKLFF
cdr3_nt: TGCGCCAGCAGCTTGGGGCAGGGTGGCGAAAAACTGTTTTTT

v_call: TRBV27
d_call: NA
j_call: TRBJ2-7
clone_size: NA
cdr3_aa: CASRPRDSYYEQYF
cdr3_nt: TGTGCCAGCAGACCCCGGGACTCTTACTACGAGCAGTACTTC

v_call: TRBV19
d_call: NA
j_call: TRBJ1-1
clone_size: few
cdr3_aa: CASSGFGRMNTEAFF
cdr3_nt: TGTGCCAGTAGTGGGTTTGGCAGGATGAACACTGAAGCTTTCTTT